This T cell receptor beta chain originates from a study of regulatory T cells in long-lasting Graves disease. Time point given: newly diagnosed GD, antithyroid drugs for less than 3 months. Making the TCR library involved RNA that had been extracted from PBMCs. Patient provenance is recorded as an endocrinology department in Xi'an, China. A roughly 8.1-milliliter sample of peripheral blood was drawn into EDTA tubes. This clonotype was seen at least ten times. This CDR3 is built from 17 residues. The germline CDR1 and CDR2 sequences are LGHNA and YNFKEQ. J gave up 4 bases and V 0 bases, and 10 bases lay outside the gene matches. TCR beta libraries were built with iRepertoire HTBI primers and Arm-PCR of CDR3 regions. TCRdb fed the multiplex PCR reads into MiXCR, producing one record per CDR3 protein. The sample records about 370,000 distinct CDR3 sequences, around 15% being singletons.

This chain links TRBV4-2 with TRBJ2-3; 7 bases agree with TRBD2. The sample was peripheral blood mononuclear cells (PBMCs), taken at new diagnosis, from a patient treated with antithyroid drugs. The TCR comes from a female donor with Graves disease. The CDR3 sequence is CASSQDNGGYAADTQYF. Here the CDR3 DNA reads TGTGCCAGCAGCCAAGATAACGGGGGGTACGCTGCAGATACGCAGTATTTT.